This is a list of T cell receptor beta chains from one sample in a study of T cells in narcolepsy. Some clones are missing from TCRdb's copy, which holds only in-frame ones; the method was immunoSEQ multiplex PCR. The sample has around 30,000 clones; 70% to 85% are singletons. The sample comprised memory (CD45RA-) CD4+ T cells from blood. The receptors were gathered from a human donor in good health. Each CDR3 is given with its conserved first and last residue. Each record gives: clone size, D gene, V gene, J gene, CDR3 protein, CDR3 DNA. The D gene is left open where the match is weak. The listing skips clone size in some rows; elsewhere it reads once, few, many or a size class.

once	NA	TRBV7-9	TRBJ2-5	CASSLEPPETQYF	TGTGCCAGCAGCTTAGAACCCCCAGAGACCCAGTACTTC
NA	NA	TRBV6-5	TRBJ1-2	CASSLDGSYGYTF	TGTGCCAGCAGCCTGGACGGCTCCTATGGCTACACCTTC
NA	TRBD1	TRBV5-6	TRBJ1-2	CASSLGQGGAPLTYGYTF	TGTGCCAGCAGCTTGGGGCAGGGGGGAGCCCCTCTTACCTATGGCTACACCTTC
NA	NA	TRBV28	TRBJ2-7	CASSLSAGIGEQYF	TGTGCCAGCAGTTTATCGGCAGGGATCGGCGAGCAGTACTTC
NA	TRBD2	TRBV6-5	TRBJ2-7	CASTRGVSYEQYF	TGTGCCAGCACCCGGGGGGTCTCCTACGAGCAGTACTTC
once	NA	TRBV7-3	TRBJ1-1	CASSSVGAAGAEAFF	TGTGCCAGCAGCTCCGTCGGGGCAGCGGGTGCTGAAGCTTTCTTT
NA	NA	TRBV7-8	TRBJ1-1	CASSYPGVPPEAFF	TGTGCCAGCAGTTACCCCGGGGTTCCCCCTGAAGCTTTCTTT
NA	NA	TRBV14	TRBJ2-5	CASSQDPVGWGTQYF	TGTGCCAGCAGCCAAGATCCGGTCGGGTGGGGGACCCAGTACTTC
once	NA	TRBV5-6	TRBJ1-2	CASGRTLGYTF	TGTGCCAGCGGCAGGACCTTAGGCTACACCTTC
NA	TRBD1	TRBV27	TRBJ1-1	CASSPREGAKATEAFF	TGTGCCAGCAGTCCCCGGGAGGGGGCAAAGGCCACTGAAGCTTTCTTT
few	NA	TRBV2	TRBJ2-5	CASRGRGGRETQYF	TGTGCCAGCAGGGGCCGAGGGGGACGGGAGACCCAGTACTTC
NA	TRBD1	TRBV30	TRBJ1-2	CAWSPQGRPDRGYGYTF	TGTGCCTGGAGCCCACAGGGGCGCCCCGACCGTGGGTATGGCTACACCTTC
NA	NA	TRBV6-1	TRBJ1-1	CASGRGNTEAFF	TGTGCCAGCGGAAGGGGGAACACTGAAGCTTTCTTT
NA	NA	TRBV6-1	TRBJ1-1	CVSSENWGTEAFF	TGTGTCAGCAGTGAAAATTGGGGAACTGAAGCTTTCTTT
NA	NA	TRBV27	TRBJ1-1	CASRVGVHGEAFF	TGTGCCAGCAGGGTAGGGGTCCATGGTGAAGCTTTCTTT
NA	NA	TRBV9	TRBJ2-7	CASSVGVGLGREQYF	TGTGCCAGCAGCGTAGGTGTGGGGTTGGGGAGGGAGCAGTACTTC
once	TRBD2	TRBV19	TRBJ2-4	CATSLGLAENIQYF	TGTGCCACCTCCCTGGGGCTAGCGGAAAACATTCAGTACTTC
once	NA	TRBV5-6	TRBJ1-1	CASSLMGNRVPEAFF	TGTGCCAGCAGCTTGATGGGGAACAGGGTTCCTGAAGCTTTCTTT
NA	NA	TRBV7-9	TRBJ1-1	CASSLKNTEAFF	TGTGCCAGCAGCTTAAAAAACACTGAAGCTTTCTTT
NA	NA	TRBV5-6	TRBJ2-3	CASTKLGTDTQYF	TGTGCCAGCACCAAACTAGGAACAGATACGCAGTATTTT
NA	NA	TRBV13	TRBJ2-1	CASSLRLYNEQFF	TGTGCCAGCAGCCTACGACTATACAATGAGCAGTTCTTC
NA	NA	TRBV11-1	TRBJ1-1	CASSFDESNTEAFF	TGTGCCAGCAGCTTTGATGAATCGAACACTGAAGCTTTCTTT
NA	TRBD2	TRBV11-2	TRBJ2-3	CASSRSGGATDTQYF	TGTGCCAGCAGCCGGAGCGGGGGGGCCACAGATACGCAGTATTTT
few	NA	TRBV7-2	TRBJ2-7	CASSLALGRVNEQYF	TGTGCCAGCAGCTTAGCGCTGGGCAGGGTCAACGAGCAGTACTTC
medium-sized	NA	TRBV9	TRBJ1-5	CASSGLRDGPQHF	TGTGCCAGCAGCGGACTCAGGGATGGGCCCCAGCATTTT
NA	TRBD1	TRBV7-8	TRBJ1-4	CASSLVYRGQGGLFF	TGTGCCAGCAGCTTAGTTTACAGGGGGCAGGGAGGACTGTTTTTT
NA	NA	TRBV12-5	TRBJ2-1	CASGLDTVNEQFF	TGTGCTAGTGGTTTGGATACGGTGAATGAGCAGTTCTTC